Listed here are 15 T cell receptor beta chains from one sample, sequenced in a study of blood T cell repertoires in COVID-19. Produced via immunoSEQ multiplex PCR; TCRdb's table is partial and in-frame only. The table has tens of thousands of clones, about 93% seen once; the top ten hold around 9%. What was sequenced was peripheral blood. These receptors originate from a human donor in a cohort sampled during active COVID-19.

V is TRBV24-1 and J is TRBJ2-7, with TRBD2 matching over 9 bases. Germline lookup yields CDR1 KGHDR and CDR2 SFDVKD. The trim removed 5 bases at V and 3 bases at J, leaving 13 bases unmatched. This CDR3 contains 17 residues. DNA of the CDR3: TGTGCCACCAGTGGCGGGGGGGCCGATTCACCCGTCTACGAGCAGTACTTC. It codes for CATSGGGADSPVYEQYF.

J is TRBJ2-7 and V is TRBV5-1, with TRBD1 matching over 8 bases. After removal of 5 bases from V and 2 bases from J, the junction contained 24 bases not matched to a gene. Germline values: CDR1 SGHRS, CDR2 YFSETQ. This CDR3 spans 20 amino acids. This chain's CDR3 is CASSYGRPGQEKIQAYEQYF. CDR3 nucleotide sequence: TGCGCCAGCAGTTACGGGCGGCCGGGACAGGAAAAAATACAAGCCTACGAGCAGTACTTC.

This clone has only a few counts. The CDR3 loop reads CASSQGTGVTLYEQYF. In nucleotides, the CDR3 is TGCGCCAGCAGCCAAGGGACAGGGGTTACCTTATACGAGCAGTACTTC. The chain couples TRBV4-1 to TRBJ2-7; 9 bases match TRBD1. The CDR3 covers 16 residues. CDR1 and CDR2 (germline): MGHRA, YSYEKL. Losses at the gene ends were 1 base for V and 4 bases for J; bases not matched to a gene: 8.

The gene calls are TRBV9 and TRBJ2-5; maybe TRBD2 (6 bases). The CDR3 is 16 residues long. V was cut by 0 bases and J by 4 bases, with 16 bases left in between. Germline lookup yields CDR1 SGDLS and CDR2 YYNGEE. CDR3 amino acids: CASSVAGTHGRETQYF. For the CDR3, the DNA is TGTGCCAGCAGCGTAGCCGGGACTCACGGTCGAGAGACCCAGTACTTC. The variable domain in full, with the rest retrieved from reference TRBV9 and TRBJ2-5, is DSGVTQTPKHLITATGQRVTLRCSPRSGDLSVYWYQQSLDQGLQFLIQYYNGEERAKGNILERFSAQQFPDLHSELNLSSLELGDSALYFCASSVAGTHGRETQYFGPGTRLLVL.

V and J are TRBV11-2 and TRBJ1-1; 8 bases are a match to TRBD1. The germline V gene has CDR1 SGHAT and CDR2 FQNNGV. The CDR3 sequence is 18 residues long. The junction had 14 bases not matched to a gene; V was cut back by 4 bases and J by 1 base. The CDR3 loop reads CASSSSRGPLPPNTEAFF. CDR3 coding DNA: TGTGCCAGCAGCTCCTCCAGGGGGCCCCTGCCCCCGAACACTGAAGCTTTCTTT.

This clone came up a few times. CDR3 bases: TGTGCCAGCAGCAAACAGGGGGCGACTGAAGCTTTCTTT. Its protein product is CASSKQGATEAFF. The genes are TRBV7-2 and TRBJ1-1, with 9 bases lining up with TRBD1. Germline CDR1 and CDR2: SGHTA and FQGNSA. V shed 5 bases, J shed 5 bases, and the junction held 3 bases outside the gene matches. The CDR3 length is 13 residues.

This rearrangement joins TRBV5-4 to TRBJ2-7, with 7 bases identical to TRBD2. The CDR3 consists of 14 residues. The V segment lost 5 bases and the J segment 6 bases; nucleotides outside the gene matches: 11. Germline CDR1 reads SGHNT; CDR2 reads YYREEE (reference sequence). CDR3 bases: TGTGCCAGCAGTTACCTTGGGGGGGTGAGCGAGCAGTACTTC. Amino acids: CASSYLGGVSEQYF. The variable domain in full, with the rest retrieved from reference TRBV5-4 and TRBJ2-7, is ETGVTQSPTHLIKTRGQQVTLRCSSQSGHNTVSWYQQALGQGPQFIFQYYREEENGRGNFPPRFSGLQFPNYSSELNVNALELDDSALYLCASSYLGGVSEQYFGPGTRLTVT.

The chain couples TRBV30 to TRBJ1-1; D not resolved. The CDR3 is made up of 12 amino acids. Per germline, CDR1 GTSNPN and CDR2 SVGIG (reference sequence). Trimming took off 6 bases at V and 5 bases at J, with 13 bases between the two ends. Here the CDR3 DNA reads TGTGCCTGCCCTTCCACGGGGACTGAAGCTTTCTTT. It specifies CACPSTGTEAFF.

The V and J genes are TRBV9 and TRBJ2-7, with a possible D match to TRBD2 (7 bases). The V gene lost 4 bases and the J gene lost 5 bases, with 16 bases spanning the gap. The CDR3 runs 14 residues. In germline, CDR1 is SGDLS, CDR2 YYNGEE. CDR3 loop: CASSPRGGSHEQYF. CDR3 bases: TGTGCCAGCAGCCCCAGGGGAGGGTCCCACGAGCAGTACTTC.

This chain joins TRBV6-1 and TRBJ2-1; no clear D. V lost 3 bases and J 9 bases, leaving 9 bases between the germline ends. The germline gives CDR1 MNHNS, CDR2 SASEGT. This CDR3 has 12 amino acids. The CDR3 nucleotides are TGTGCCAGCAGTGAGTTGTGGAGTGAGCAGTTCTTC. Its translation is CASSELWSEQFF.

The CDR3 region has the DNA TGCGCCAGCAGGTACAGGGGGCGCGTGACGTATGGCTACACCTTC. Translation gives CASRYRGRVTYGYTF. V usage is TRBV10-1 and J usage is TRBJ1-2; 9 nucleotides line up with TRBD1. The J segment lost 5 bases and the V segment lost 6 bases, leaving 10 bases of the junction unmatched. From germline, CDR1 is WNHNN and CDR2 SYGVQD (reference sequence). The CDR3 loop spans 15 amino acids.

V usage is TRBV7-3 and J usage is TRBJ2-7, with D uncertain. Trimming took 4 bases from V and 2 from J, leaving 15 bases between them. This CDR3 has 15 residues. Germline-derived CDR1 and CDR2 are SGHTA and FQGTGA. The chain's CDR3 is CASSSSPGAAYEQYF. CDR3 nucleotides: TGTGCCAGCAGCTCTTCCCCAGGCGCAGCCTACGAGCAGTACTTC. Full variable domain (outside the CDR3, taken from reference TRBV7-3 and TRBJ2-7): GAGVSQTPSNKVTEKGKYVELRCDPISGHTALYWYRQSLGQGPEFLIYFQGTGAADDSGLPNDRFFAVRPEGSVSTLKIQRTERGDSAVYLCASSSSPGAAYEQYFGPGTRLTVT.

The chain employs TRBV23-1 and TRBJ1-2; TRBD1 might be the D (6 bases). TRBV23-1 qualifies as an ORF whose function is uncertain. This CDR3 has 15 amino acids. V gave up 2 bases and J gave up 4 bases, with 14 bases separating them. The CDR3 reads CASSQLGRGFYGYTF. CDR3 bases: TGCGCCAGCAGTCAACTCGGCAGGGGATTCTATGGCTACACCTTC.

This clone was seen only once. The chain couples TRBV6-4 to TRBJ1-2; possible D gene TRBD1, 6 bases. V was clipped by 3 bases and J by 4 bases, with 18 bases between them. The CDR3 extends over 16 amino acids. The germline CDR1 and CDR2 sequences are MRHNA and SNTAGT. The CDR3 here is CASSEGTPRGSYGYTF. CDR3 nucleotides: TGTGCCAGCAGTGAAGGGACACCCCGAGGATCCTATGGCTACACCTTC.

The V call is TRBV6-5, the J call TRBJ1-2, with D perhaps TRBD1 (5 bases). The germline V and J ends were trimmed by 8 bases and 11 bases, with 12 bases remaining between them. Germline-derived CDR1 and CDR2 are MNHEY and SVGAGI. CDR3 length equals 10 residues. The CDR3 DNA is TGTGCCAGCGGAACAGGCCTTTACACCTTC. Its translation is CASGTGLYTF.